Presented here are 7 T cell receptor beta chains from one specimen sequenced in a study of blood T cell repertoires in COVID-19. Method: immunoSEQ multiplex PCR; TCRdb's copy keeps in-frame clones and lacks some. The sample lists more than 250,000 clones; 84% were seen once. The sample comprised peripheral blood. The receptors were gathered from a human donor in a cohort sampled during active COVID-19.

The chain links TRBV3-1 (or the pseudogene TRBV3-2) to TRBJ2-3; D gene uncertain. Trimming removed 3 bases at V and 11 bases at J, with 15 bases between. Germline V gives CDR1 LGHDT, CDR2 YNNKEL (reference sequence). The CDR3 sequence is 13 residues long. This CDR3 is CASSHRVTHGQYF. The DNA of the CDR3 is TGTGCCAGCAGCCATCGTGTCACGCACGGGCAGTATTTT.

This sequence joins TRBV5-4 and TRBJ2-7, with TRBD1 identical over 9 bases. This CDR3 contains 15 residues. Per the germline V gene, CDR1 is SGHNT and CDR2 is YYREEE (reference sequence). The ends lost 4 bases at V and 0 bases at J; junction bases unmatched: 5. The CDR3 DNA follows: TGTGCCAGCAGCATACAGGGGGCGAGCTCCTACGAGCAGTACTTC. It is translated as CASSIQGASSYEQYF.

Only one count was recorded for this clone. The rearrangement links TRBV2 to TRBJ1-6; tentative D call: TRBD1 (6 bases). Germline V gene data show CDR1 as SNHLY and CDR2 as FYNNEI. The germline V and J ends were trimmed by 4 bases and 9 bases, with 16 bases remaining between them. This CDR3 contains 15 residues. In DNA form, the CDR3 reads TGTGCCAGCAGTGTAGGCAGGGGACGTCTTTCACCCCTCCACTTT. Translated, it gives CASSVGRGRLSPLHF.

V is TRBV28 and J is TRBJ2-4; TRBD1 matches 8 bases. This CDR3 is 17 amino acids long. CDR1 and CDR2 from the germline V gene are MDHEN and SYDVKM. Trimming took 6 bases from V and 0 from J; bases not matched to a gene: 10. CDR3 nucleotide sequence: TGTGCCAGCAGCCCTTCAGGACAGGGCCAAGCCAAAAACATTCAGTACTTC. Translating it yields CASSPSGQGQAKNIQYF. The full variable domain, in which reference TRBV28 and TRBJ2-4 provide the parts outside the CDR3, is DVKVTQSSRYLVKRTGEKVFLECVQDMDHENMFWYRQDPGLGLRLIYFSYDVKMKEKGDIPEGYSVSREKKERFSLILESASTNQTSMYLCASSPSGQGQAKNIQYFGAGTRLSVL.

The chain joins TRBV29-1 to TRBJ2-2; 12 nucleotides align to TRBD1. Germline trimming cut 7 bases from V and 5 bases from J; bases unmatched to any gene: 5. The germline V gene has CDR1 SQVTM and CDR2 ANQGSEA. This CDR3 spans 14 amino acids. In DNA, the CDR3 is TGCAGCGCGGGGACAGGGGGCAATACCGGGGAGCTGTTTTTT. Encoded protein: CSAGTGGNTGELFF.

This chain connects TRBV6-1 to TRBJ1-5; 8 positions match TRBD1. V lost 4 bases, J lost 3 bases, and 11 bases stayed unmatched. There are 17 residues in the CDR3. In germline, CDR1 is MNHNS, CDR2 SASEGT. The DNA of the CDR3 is TGTGCCAGCAGTGCCCCGACGGACAGGGTTCTCAATCAGCCCCAGCATTTT. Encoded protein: CASSAPTDRVLNQPQHF.

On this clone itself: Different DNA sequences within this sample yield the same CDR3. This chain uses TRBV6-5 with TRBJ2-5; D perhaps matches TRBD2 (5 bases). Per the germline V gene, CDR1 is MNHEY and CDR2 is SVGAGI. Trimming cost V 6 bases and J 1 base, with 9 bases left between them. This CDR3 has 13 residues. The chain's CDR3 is CASRTSGQETQYF. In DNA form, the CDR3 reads TGTGCCAGCAGAACCAGCGGCCAAGAGACCCAGTACTTC.